This T cell receptor (beta chain) was observed in a study of blood T cells in healthy people across ages. General observations from the study: Naive CD4+ cell counts and diversity both ran higher in long-lived than in aged donors.

Alongside a J-beta primer mix, a sample-barcoded 5' primer served in a second PCR lasting 7 to 11 cycles. TCRdb re-called the 5' RACE reads with MiXCR, one entry per CDR3 protein. In the table there are around 870,000 distinct CDR3 sequences, around 26% of which are singletons. Each donor had 9 to 10 milliliters of peripheral blood drawn. A remark on this clonotype: The target antigen is unknown.

The TCR originated in a woman over 75 in good health. Sequencing input: blood.

Here the CDR3 reads CQRDRGIRNTEAFF. The CDR3, as DNA: TGCCAGCGGGACAGGGGGATAAGGAACACTGAAGCTTTCTTT. V usage is TRBV20-1 and J usage is TRBJ1-1, with 11 bases fitting TRBD1. There are 14 residues in the CDR3. Germline V CDR1 and CDR2: DFQATT, SNEGSKA (reference sequence).